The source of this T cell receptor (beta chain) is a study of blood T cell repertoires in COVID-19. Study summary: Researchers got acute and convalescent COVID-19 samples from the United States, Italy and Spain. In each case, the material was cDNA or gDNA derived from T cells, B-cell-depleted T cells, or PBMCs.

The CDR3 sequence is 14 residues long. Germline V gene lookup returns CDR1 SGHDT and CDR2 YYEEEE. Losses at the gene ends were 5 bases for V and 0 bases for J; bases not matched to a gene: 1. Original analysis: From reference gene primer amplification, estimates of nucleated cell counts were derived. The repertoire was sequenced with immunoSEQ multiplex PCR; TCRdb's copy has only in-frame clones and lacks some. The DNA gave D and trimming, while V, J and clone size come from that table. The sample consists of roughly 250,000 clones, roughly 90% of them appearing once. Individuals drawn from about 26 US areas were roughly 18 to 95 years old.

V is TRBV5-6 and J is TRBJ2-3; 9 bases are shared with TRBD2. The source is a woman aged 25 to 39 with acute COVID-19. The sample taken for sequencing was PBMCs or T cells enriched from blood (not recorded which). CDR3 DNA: TGTGCCAGCAGTCTAGCGGGGAGCACAGATACGCAGTATTTT. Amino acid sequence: CASSLAGSTDTQYF.